The next 14 T cell receptor beta chains were all read from a single sample in a study of shared clonotypes between healthy human individuals. TCRdb's copy holds only in-frame clones and misses some; the assay was immunoSEQ multiplex PCR. The top ten clones hold about 0.13% of a sample with 2,500,000 or so clones, around nine tenths of them seen once. Sequencing used naive CD4+ T cells sorted from blood. Subset: CD45RA+ positively selected. These receptor sequences come from a man aged 18 to 30 in good health.

This chain connects TRBV7-9 to TRBJ2-5; TRBD2 matches 9 bases. The J call is in doubt because the DNA end fits TRBJ2-7 better. This CDR3 is built from 14 residues. The germline gives CDR1 SEHNR, CDR2 FQNEAQ (reference sequence). The CDR3 DNA sequence: TGTGCCAGTTACATGGCGGGAGGGTCCTACGAGCAGTACTTC. Its translation is CASYMAGGSYEQYF.

J is TRBJ1-1 and V is TRBV21-1; TRBD1 reflects the table's D call only, with no check against the DNA. TRBV21-1 is a pseudogene segment. There are 14 residues in the CDR3. The chain's CDR3 is CASSGPYRNTEAFF. DNA for the CDR3: TGTGCCAGCAGCGGGCCCTACCGAAACACTGAAGCTTTCTTT.

This chain joins TRBV27 and TRBJ1-1, with D possibly TRBD1 on 6 matching bases. Trimming removed 0 bases from V and 4 bases from J, with 9 bases in between. Germline V gene lookup returns CDR1 MNHEY and CDR2 SMNVEV (reference sequence). The CDR3 is 14 amino acids. Here the CDR3 reads CASSLSRGSTEAFF. CDR3 nucleotide sequence: TGTGCCAGCAGTTTATCCAGGGGCAGCACTGAAGCTTTCTTT.

This clone has just one count. The V gene is TRBV5-1, the J gene TRBJ2-1; 10 bases match TRBD2. The length of the CDR3 is 17 residues. Germline CDR1 SGHRS, CDR2 YFSETQ. After removal of 3 bases from V and 0 bases from J, the junction contained 6 bases not matched to a gene. This CDR3 reads CASSSIAGGLSYNEQFF. Written as DNA, the CDR3 is TGCGCCAGCAGCTCAATAGCGGGGGGACTCTCCTACAATGAGCAGTTCTTC.

The rearrangement uses TRBV30 and TRBJ2-2; the D is unclear. CDR3 size: 16 residues. CDR1 and CDR2 from the germline V gene are GTSNPN and SVGIG (reference sequence). Trimming stripped 0 bases from V and 2 bases from J, with 13 bases between. The CDR3 loop is CAWSVRLVGNTGELFF. The CDR3 DNA follows: TGTGCCTGGAGTGTACGACTTGTCGGAAACACCGGGGAGCTGTTTTTT. Looking up the rest from reference TRBV30 and TRBJ2-2 gives the full variable domain: SQTIHQWPATLVQPVGSPLSLECTVEGTSNPNLYWYRQAAGRGLQLLFYSVGIGQISSEVPQNLSASRPQDRQFILSSKKLLLSDSGFYLCAWSVRLVGNTGELFFGEGSRLTVL.

The chain is built from TRBV6-5 and TRBJ2-3; TRBD1 agrees at 9 bases. Germline V gene data show CDR1 as MNHEY and CDR2 as SVGAGI. CDR3 size: 15 residues. V shed 0 bases and J 5 bases; nucleotides not matched to a gene: 3. The CDR3 is CASSYSGQGGDTQYF. CDR3 DNA: TGTGCCAGCAGTTACTCGGGACAGGGTGGAGATACGCAGTATTTT.

The chain uses TRBV4-3 and TRBJ1-2; 8 positions agree with TRBD1. J was trimmed by 4 bases and V by 1 base; bases with no gene match: 5. The germline V gene encodes CDR1 LGHNA and CDR2 YSLEER. This CDR3 spans 15 amino acids. CDR3 DNA sequence: TGCGCCAGCAGCCAAGTAGGGACAGGCCCCTATGGCTACACCTTC. Translating gives CASSQVGTGPYGYTF.

This chain connects TRBV5-1 to TRBJ2-7; D call uncertain. Germline CDR1 is SGHRS and CDR2 is YFSETQ. The V end was cut by 4 bases, the J end by 0 bases, with 11 bases between. CDR3 length: 14 residues. The CDR3 protein is CASSVVGTSYEQYF. The CDR3 coding sequence is TGCGCCAGCAGCGTGGTGGGCACCTCCTACGAGCAGTACTTC.

This chain joins TRBV29-1 and TRBJ2-1, with TRBD1 matching over 10 bases. Trimming cost V 1 base and J 2 bases; bases outside gene matches: 11. Germline V lookup: CDR1 SQVTM, CDR2 ANQGSEA. The CDR3 runs to 18 residues. The CDR3 loop reads CSVEAPPGQGGAYNEQFF. CDR3 nucleotide sequence: TGCAGCGTTGAAGCGCCCCCCGGACAGGGGGGGGCCTACAATGAGCAGTTCTTC.

In this sample, this clone turned up a few times. The chain recombines TRBV5-1 with TRBJ1-3; TRBD1 might be the D (5 bases). Trimming pared 4 bases from V and 2 bases from J, leaving 13 bases between. The germline CDR1 and CDR2 sequences are SGHRS and YFSETQ. The CDR3 contains 15 residues. For the CDR3, the DNA is TGCGCCAGCAGCCGGGACCCTTCCGCTGGAAACACCATATATTTT. The encoded protein is CASSRDPSAGNTIYF.

A remark on this clone: Other DNA sequences from this sample encode an identical CDR3 as well. The chain employs TRBV2 and TRBJ1-1; D call uncertain. Between the trimmed V and J ends, which lost 5 bases and 2 bases, there was a span of 9 bases. The CDR3 runs 13 residues. The germline gives CDR1 SNHLY, CDR2 FYNNEI. The CDR3 here is CASSYDTNTEAFF. The CDR3 DNA sequence: TGTGCCAGCAGTTATGACACCAACACTGAAGCTTTCTTT.

The rearrangement joins TRBV5-1 to TRBJ1-2; unclear D gene. CDR1 and CDR2 from the germline V gene are SGHRS and YFSETQ. The CDR3 length is 15 residues. Trimming shortened V by 6 bases and J by 4 bases, and 19 bases separated the two germline ends. The CDR3 region has the DNA TGCGCCAGCACACTAGGGCACCAGAGCGCCTATGGCTACACCTTC. Translating gives CASTLGHQSAYGYTF.

As for this clone: The junction and the germline gene differ at one end; a read error may be behind it. V is TRBV30 and J is TRBJ1-2; D gene uncertain. CDR3 size: 11 residues. Per the germline V gene, CDR1 is GTSNPN and CDR2 is SVGIG (reference sequence). DNA of the CDR3: TGTGCCTGGACCGTCCACTTGCCCTCATCCTTC. It codes for CAWTVHLPSSF.

The chain joins TRBV5-4 to TRBJ1-3, with 10 bases lining up with TRBD1. This CDR3 has 16 residues. Unmatched junction bases numbered 2, after V lost 0 bases and J lost 2 bases. CDR1 SGHNT and CDR2 YYREEE come from the germline V gene (reference sequence). This CDR3 is CASSLDGQGAGNTIYF. The CDR3 DNA reads as TGTGCCAGCAGCTTGGACGGACAGGGGGCTGGAAACACCATATATTTT.